This T cell receptor beta chain is from a study of technical replicates of blood from a few donors. This table comes from immunoSEQ multiplex PCR, and its TCRdb copy is limited to in-frame clones, with some not included. The sample lists about 57,000 clones; 93% were seen once. V trimming: 5 bases; J trimming: 5 bases; junction bases outside the gene matches: 8. Germline CDR1 is SGHNT and CDR2 is YYREEE (reference sequence). CDR3 length equals 16 residues. The chain links TRBV5-4 to TRBJ2-1; TRBD2 aligns across 12 bases. Sequencing was done on a sample of PBMCs. This TCR was recovered from a human donor in good health. Some clones in this sample may be carry-over from other donors' samples. CDR3 amino acids: CASRPPGLAGHNEQFF. CDR3 sequence (DNA): TGTGCCAGCAGACCACCCGGACTAGCGGGACACAATGAGCAGTTCTTC.